This is a list of T cell receptor beta chains from one sample in a study of T cells after yellow fever vaccination. Each CDR3 protein is one row after TCRdb ran MiXCR on the 5' RACE reads. The sample yields about 230,000 distinct CDR3 sequences, about 7% seen once. The sequences come from CD4+ T cells sorted from PBMCs, collected on the day of the yellow fever booster vaccination. The origin of the receptors is a man aged 25-40 years who received the YFV17D yellow fever vaccine. The CDR3 runs from the conserved cysteine through the conserved F or W. The D gene is left open where the match is weak. Rows give clone size only sometimes, using once, few, many, or a class for an expanded clone.

D gene	V gene	clone size	J gene	CDR3 protein	CDR3 DNA
TRBD2	TRBV13	-	TRBJ2-7	CASRNSGTGSYEQYF	TGTGCCAGCAGGAATAGCGGGACGGGGTCCTACGAGCAGTACTTC
TRBD2	TRBV7-2	-	TRBJ2-5	CASSYHSAGGQETQYF	TGTGCCAGCAGCTACCACTCTGCGGGGGGCCAAGAGACCCAGTACTTC
TRBD2	TRBV11-2	-	TRBJ2-3	CASSLGRASGSPTDTQYF	TGTGCCAGCAGCTTAGGAAGGGCTAGCGGGAGTCCCACAGATACGCAGTATTTT
-	TRBV24-1	many	TRBJ2-5	CATSDPGLSGQETQYF	TGTGCCACCAGTGACCCCGGGTTGAGCGGACAAGAGACCCAGTACTTC
-	TRBV19	few	TRBJ2-1	CASSEAEAGYNEQFF	TGTGCCAGTAGTGAAGCGGAGGCCGGTTACAATGAGCAGTTCTTC
-	TRBV5-5	-	TRBJ2-7	CASSWQWGYTYEQYF	TGTGCCAGCAGCTGGCAGTGGGGGTACACCTACGAGCAGTACTTC
-	TRBV4-3	many	TRBJ2-3	CASSQGTSGRDTQYF	TGCGCCAGCAGCCAGGGAACTAGTGGAAGAGATACGCAGTATTTT
TRBD2	TRBV5-1	-	TRBJ2-3	CASSRTSGRHGDTQYF	TGCGCCAGCAGCAGGACTAGCGGGAGGCATGGAGATACGCAGTATTTT
-	TRBV5-1	many	TRBJ2-5	CASSSNRVMETQYF	TGCGCCAGCAGCTCAAACAGGGTGATGGAGACCCAGTACTTC
-	TRBV5-1	many	TRBJ2-7	CASKTNGGSYEQYF	TGCGCCAGCAAAACTAACGGGGGATCCTACGAGCAGTACTTC
TRBD2	TRBV6-2/TRBV6-3	few	TRBJ2-7	CASSYQTSGGVQYF	TGTGCCAGCAGTTACCAAACTAGCGGGGGAGTGCAGTACTTC
-	TRBV3-1	-	TRBJ1-1	CASSRKPYAEAFF	TGTGCCAGCAGCCGGAAACCTTACGCTGAAGCTTTCTTT
-	TRBV2	many	TRBJ1-4	CATSNGFTEKLFF	TGTGCCACGTCAAACGGGTTCACTGAAAAACTGTTTTTT
-	TRBV12-3/TRBV12-4	many	TRBJ2-3	CASSLVQLTDTQYF	TGTGCCAGCAGTTTGGTTCAACTCACAGATACGCAGTATTTT
-	TRBV20-1	-	TRBJ2-2	CSASTGTSLSSGELFF	TGCAGTGCTAGTACCGGGACTTCCCTTTCCTCGGGGGAGCTGTTTTTT
-	TRBV25-1	few	TRBJ2-2	CASSGDGSVFTGELFF	TGTGCCAGCAGTGGGGACGGGAGCGTTTTCACCGGGGAGCTGTTTTTT
-	TRBV6-5	many	TRBJ2-7	CASSYGQGGKQYF	TGTGCCAGCAGTTACGGACAGGGAGGGAAGCAGTACTTC
TRBD1	TRBV27	few	TRBJ2-6	CASSLDRAGANVLTF	TGTGCCAGCAGTCTGGACAGGGCTGGGGCCAACGTCCTGACTTTC
TRBD2	TRBV4-3	-	TRBJ2-5	CASSQGSGSVETQYF	TGCGCCAGCAGCCAAGGAAGCGGGAGCGTTGAGACCCAGTACTTC
TRBD2	TRBV4-2	many	TRBJ2-1	CASSQEVTSGINEQFF	TGTGCCAGCAGCCAAGAGGTCACTAGCGGGATTAATGAGCAGTTCTTC
TRBD2	TRBV12-3/TRBV12-4	few	TRBJ2-7	CASREQAGGRYEQYF	TGTGCCAGCAGGGAACAAGCGGGAGGGCGATACGAGCAGTACTTC
TRBD1	TRBV11-1	-	TRBJ2-6	CASSLIGTGSSGANVLTF	TGTGCCAGCAGCTTAATTGGGACAGGCTCATCTGGGGCCAACGTCCTGACTTTC
-	TRBV24-1	-	TRBJ1-2	CATSEPGERNGYTF	TGTGCCACCAGTGAGCCAGGGGAGCGTAATGGCTACACCTTC
-	TRBV10-3	few	TRBJ1-1	CAISDGDTEAFF	TGTGCCATCAGCGACGGAGACACTGAAGCTTTCTTT
-	TRBV27	many	TRBJ2-6	CASSRDSGANVLTF	TGTGCCAGCAGTCGAGATTCTGGGGCCAACGTCCTGACTTTC
-	TRBV4-1	-	TRBJ1-2	CASSQDGNYGYTF	TGCGCCAGCAGCCAGGACGGTAACTATGGCTACACCTTC
TRBD2	TRBV6-2/TRBV6-3	many	TRBJ2-1	CASRIASGMSSYNEQFF	TGTGCCAGCAGGATCGCTAGCGGGATGAGCTCCTACAATGAGCAGTTCTTC
-	TRBV7-2	-	TRBJ2-1	CASGGPREQFF	TGTGCCAGCGGAGGACCCAGGGAGCAGTTCTTC
-	TRBV7-2	few	TRBJ2-1	CASSGRIHSYNEQFF	TGTGCCAGCAGCGGTCGCATACACTCCTACAATGAGCAGTTCTTC
TRBD1	TRBV20-1	few	TRBJ1-5	CSASGTVNQPQHF	TGCAGTGCTAGTGGGACAGTAAATCAGCCCCAGCATTTT
-	TRBV4-3	many	TRBJ2-3	CASSQGEGRRDTQYF	TGCGCCAGCAGCCAAGGGGAAGGACGCCGCGATACGCAGTATTTT
-	TRBV10-3	few	TRBJ2-7	CAISEGMVFGEQYF	TGTGCCATCAGTGAAGGGATGGTGTTCGGCGAGCAGTACTTC
TRBD2	TRBV5-1	few	TRBJ2-3	CASSSKTGTSTNTDTQYF	TGCGCCAGCAGCTCGAAAACCGGGACTAGTACTAACACAGATACGCAGTATTTT
TRBD2	TRBV7-2	-	TRBJ2-7	CASSLGLAGDYEQYF	TGTGCCAGCAGCTTAGGACTAGCGGGGGACTACGAGCAGTACTTC
TRBD2	TRBV20-1	many	TRBJ2-7	CSSGGNGLEQYF	TGCAGCTCGGGGGGAAACGGACTCGAGCAGTACTTC
-	TRBV5-1	few	TRBJ2-3	CASSLWGPSTDTQYF	TGCGCCAGCAGCTTATGGGGGCCAAGCACAGATACGCAGTATTTT
-	TRBV7-9	-	TRBJ2-5	CASLNQGETQYF	TGTGCCAGCCTGAACCAGGGAGAGACCCAGTACTTC
-	TRBV7-9	few	TRBJ2-7	CASSLFGFYEQYF	TGTGCCAGCAGCTTATTCGGATTCTACGAGCAGTACTTC
-	TRBV7-8	many	TRBJ1-5	CASSLAGSFQPQHF	TGTGCCAGCAGCTTAGCAGGGTCCTTTCAGCCCCAGCATTTT
TRBD2	TRBV30	-	TRBJ2-7	CASRTSGYEQYF	TGTGCCTCCCGGACTAGCGGATACGAGCAGTACTTC
TRBD2	TRBV20-1	-	TRBJ2-3	CSAKTSGKGDTQYF	TGCAGTGCTAAGACTAGCGGGAAGGGAGATACGCAGTATTTT
-	TRBV5-1	few	TRBJ1-4	CASSGLGATNEKLFF	TGCGCCAGCAGCGGCTTAGGCGCAACTAATGAAAAACTGTTTTTT
-	TRBV11-3	few	TRBJ2-7	CASRPRFGEQYF	TGTGCCAGCAGACCCCGTTTTGGCGAGCAGTACTTC
TRBD2	TRBV2	many	TRBJ2-7	CASNPRTSGYEQYF	TGTGCCAGCAACCCTCGGACTAGCGGCTACGAGCAGTACTTC
-	TRBV30	-	TRBJ1-1	CAWRANTEAFF	TGTGCCTGGAGGGCAAACACTGAAGCTTTCTTT
-	TRBV25-1	-	TRBJ2-1	CASLELGRQFF	TGTGCCAGCCTCGAATTGGGGAGGCAGTTCTTC
TRBD1	TRBV12-5	few	TRBJ2-7	CASGLAPGQGDEQYF	TGTGCTAGTGGTTTGGCTCCGGGACAGGGGGACGAGCAGTACTTC
TRBD2	TRBV6-1	-	TRBJ2-3	CASSSVGGPTDTQYF	TGTGCCAGCAGCTCGGTGGGAGGGCCCACAGATACGCAGTATTTT
-	TRBV24-1	many	TRBJ2-1	CATSGGVNNEQFF	TGTGCCACCAGTGGCGGGGTCAACAATGAGCAGTTCTTC
-	TRBV14	many	TRBJ2-2	CASSQLDTGELFF	TGTGCCAGCAGCCAATTGGACACCGGGGAGCTGTTTTTT
-	TRBV5-1	medium-sized	TRBJ2-5	CASSSTGQETQYF	TGCGCCAGCAGCTCGACAGGACAAGAGACCCAGTACTTC
-	TRBV6-6	many	TRBJ2-7	CASSNAPGYEQYF	TGTGCCAGCAGTAACGCCCCAGGCTACGAGCAGTACTTC
-	TRBV12-3/TRBV12-4	-	TRBJ2-1	CASSLELLTYNEQFF	TGTGCCAGCAGTTTAGAGCTACTAACCTACAATGAGCAGTTCTTC
-	TRBV7-3	few	TRBJ1-1	CASSAAWNTEAFF	TGTGCCAGCAGCGCGGCATGGAACACTGAAGCTTTCTTT